The 32 T cell receptor beta chains listed next were all sequenced from one sample in a study of blood T cells in healthy people across ages. Primers used in a second PCR of roughly 6 to 12 cycles were a sample-barcoded 5' primer and a J-beta primer mix. TCRdb reprocessed the 5' RACE reads with MiXCR, giving one entry per CDR3 protein. The sample carries 950,000 to 1,200,000 distinct CDR3 sequences, approximately 38% recorded once. Input material: blood. These receptors originate from a man aged 18 to 30 in good health.

This clonotype occurred a few times. This rearrangement joins TRBV5-1 to TRBJ2-7; 10 bases are shared with TRBD1. V shed 4 bases, J shed 1 base, and the junction held 5 bases outside the gene matches. Germline lookup yields CDR1 SGHRS and CDR2 YFSETQ. The CDR3 length is 15 residues. CDR3 residues: CASSDRDRGSYEQYF. As DNA, the CDR3 is TGCGCCAGCAGCGACCGGGACAGGGGTTCCTACGAGCAGTACTTC.

The chain combines TRBV12-3 or TRBV12-4 with TRBJ1-2; TRBD1 is a possible D gene (5 bases). The CDR3 spans 14 residues. Trimming pared 2 bases from V and 7 bases from J, leaving 14 bases between. The CDR3 here is CASSLLGVVSGYTF. In DNA, the CDR3 is TGTGCCAGCAGTTTACTGGGGGTGGTGAGTGGCTACACCTTC.

This chain links TRBV9 with TRBJ2-1; either TRBD1 or TRBD2 may fit D (5 bases each). Looked up from germline, CDR1 is SGDLS and CDR2 is YYNGEE. This CDR3 has 15 residues. Trimming left V 2 bases short and J 0 bases short, with 9 bases between. CDR3 region: CASSVTGASYNEQFF. The CDR3 DNA is TGTGCCAGCAGCGTCACCGGGGCCTCCTACAATGAGCAGTTCTTC.

This clonotype showed up just a few times. The J gene is TRBJ2-3, the V gene TRBV4-2; D perhaps matches TRBD2 (5 bases). This CDR3 has 16 amino acids. Germline assignment: CDR1 LGHNA and CDR2 YNFKEQ. Trimming stripped 2 bases from V and 0 bases from J, with 12 bases between. The DNA of the CDR3 is TGTGCCAGCAGCCAATCCGCTAGCTGGAGCACAGATACGCAGTATTTT. Translated, it gives CASSQSASWSTDTQYF.

The rearrangement links TRBV7-2 to TRBJ2-3; 9 bases align to TRBD1. V was clipped by 5 bases and J by 1 base; unmatched bases: 7. CDR3 length: 16 residues. Germline V CDR1 and CDR2: SGHTA, FQGNSA. CDR3 loop: CASSPGTGYGTDTQYF. The CDR3 DNA reads as TGTGCCAGCAGCCCGGGGACAGGGTACGGCACAGATACGCAGTATTTT.

V usage is TRBV9 and J usage is TRBJ2-3; 7 bases map to TRBD2. Losses at the gene ends were 4 bases for V and 10 bases for J; bases not matched to a gene: 3. Germline CDR1 is SGDLS and CDR2 is YYNGEE. The CDR3 loop spans 11 amino acids. The CDR3 DNA is TGTGCCAGCAGCCCGGGACTACCGCAGTATTTT. Protein sequence: CASSPGLPQYF.

This clonotype was recorded at least ten times. This chain links TRBV12-3 or TRBV12-4 with TRBJ2-7; no clear D gene. The CDR3 totals 11 residues. V was clipped by 1 base and J by 5 bases, with 3 bases between them. CDR3 nucleotide sequence: TGTGCCAGCAGTTTAGGGAACGAGCAGTACTTC. Amino acid sequence: CASSLGNEQYF.

This clonotype has only a few counts. The chain employs TRBV20-1 and TRBJ1-2, with D possibly TRBD1 on 6 matching bases. Germline V lookup: CDR1 DFQATT, CDR2 SNEGSKA (reference sequence). The CDR3 contains 13 residues. Trimming took 3 bases from V and 4 from J, leaving 12 bases between them. The CDR3 reads CSASVQGLYGYTF. CDR3 DNA: TGCAGTGCTAGCGTACAGGGCCTCTATGGCTACACCTTC.

The rearrangement uses TRBV30 and TRBJ1-2; tentatively, D is TRBD1 (5 bases). CDR1 is GTSNPN, CDR2 SVGIG, per germline (reference sequence). The CDR3 runs 13 residues. Trimming cost V 4 bases and J 5 bases, with 14 bases left between them. The CDR3: CAWTKGDPYGYTF. CDR3 in DNA: TGTGCCTGGACCAAAGGGGATCCATATGGCTACACCTTC.

V is TRBV7-3 and J is TRBJ2-1; 10 bases are shared with TRBD1. Germline assignment: CDR1 SGHTA and CDR2 FQGTGA. This CDR3 is 18 amino acids long. The junction had 6 bases not matched to a gene; V was cut back by 1 base and J by 0 bases. The CDR3 DNA reads as TGTGCCAGCAGCTTAAAAGGGACAGGGGCCAACTCCTACAATGAGCAGTTCTTC. Its protein product is CASSLKGTGANSYNEQFF.

The rearrangement links TRBV20-1 to TRBJ2-3, with D perhaps given as TRBD1 or TRBD2 (5 bases each). CDR3 length equals 15 residues. In germline, CDR1 is DFQATT, CDR2 SNEGSKA (reference sequence). V lost 5 bases to trimming and J lost 0 bases, with 15 bases between them. CDR3 residues: CSAFNPRGSTDTQYF. In nucleotides, the CDR3 is TGCAGTGCTTTTAATCCGAGGGGTAGCACAGATACGCAGTATTTT.

The CDR3, as DNA: TGCGCCAGCAGCCAACGGACAGGTGAAGCTTTCTTT. This gives the protein CASSQRTGEAFF. J is TRBJ1-1 and V is TRBV4-3, with 7 bases that match TRBD1. V was pared by 2 bases and J by 7 bases, with 1 base of the junction left unmatched. CDR1 is LGHNA and CDR2 is YSLEER in the germline V gene. This CDR3 spans 12 amino acids.

The J gene is TRBJ2-5, the V gene TRBV6-5; the D gene is possibly TRBD1 (6 bases). The CDR3 is 13 amino acids. The V gene lost 7 bases and the J gene lost 2 bases, with 11 bases spanning the gap. Germline V CDR1 and CDR2: MNHEY, SVGAGI. The CDR3 sequence is CASTGALQETQYF. The CDR3 DNA reads TGTGCCAGCACAGGGGCCCTACAAGAGACCCAGTACTTC.

This clonotype was recorded a few times. V is TRBV3-1 and J is TRBJ2-3; D gene unclear. V was trimmed by 4 bases and J by 7 bases, leaving 18 bases between them. Germline V gene data show CDR1 as LGHDT and CDR2 as YNNKEL (reference sequence). The CDR3 totals 15 residues. CDR3 loop: CASSLGVLAPYTQYF. CDR3 DNA: TGTGCCAGCAGCCTTGGGGTTCTGGCTCCATATACGCAGTATTTT.

J is TRBJ1-5 and V is TRBV18; D call uncertain. V was trimmed by 9 bases and J by 8 bases, leaving 20 bases between them. Germline V CDR1 and CDR2: KGHSH, LQKENI. The CDR3 length is 14 residues. CDR3 amino acids: CASIGSEGNEPQHF. CDR3 bases: TGTGCCAGTATCGGCAGCGAGGGTAATGAGCCCCAGCATTTT.

V gene TRBV15 combines with J gene TRBJ1-4; the match to TRBD1 covers 9 bases. Trimming cost V 1 base and J 3 bases; bases outside gene matches: 9. The CDR3 sequence is 18 residues long. CDR1 is LNHNV, CDR2 YYDKDF, per germline (reference sequence). In nucleotides, the CDR3 is TGTGCCACCAGCAGAGGGGAGGGGACAGGGTCGGCTAATGAAAAACTGTTTTTT. Translation: CATSRGEGTGSANEKLFF.

The chain uses TRBV7-9 and TRBJ2-2; D possibly corresponds to TRBD2 (5 bases). V lost 7 bases and J 1 base, leaving 13 bases between the germline ends. This CDR3 spans 15 amino acids. The germline gives CDR1 SEHNR, CDR2 FQNEAQ (reference sequence). The CDR3 reads CASKNSAGNTGELFF. Written as DNA, the CDR3 is TGTGCCAGCAAGAATTCGGCGGGGAACACCGGGGAGCTGTTTTTT.

On this clonotype itself: One end of the junction varies from germline; a read error may be responsible. This chain uses TRBV6-2 or TRBV6-3 with TRBJ2-5; no reliable D call. CDR3 length: 12 residues. CDR1 MNHEY and CDR2 SVGEGT come from the germline V gene. The CDR3 nucleotides read TGTGCCGGCAGTTACGGGCAAGAGACCCAGTACTTC. The encoded protein is CAGSYGQETQYF.

The V and J genes are TRBV3-1 and TRBJ2-7, with D uncertain. Germline CDR1 reads LGHDT; CDR2 reads YNNKEL (reference sequence). This CDR3 is built from 11 residues. The ends were cut back, 9 bases at V and 1 base at J, with 7 bases in the middle. The CDR3 reads CASGPSYEQYF. In nucleotides, the CDR3 is TGTGCCAGTGGACCGTCCTACGAGCAGTACTTC.

The chain uses TRBV12-3 or TRBV12-4 and TRBJ1-4, with D uncertain. The CDR3 loop spans 15 amino acids. V lost 5 bases and J 3 bases, leaving 13 bases between the germline ends. CDR3 nucleotide sequence: TGTGCCAGCAGTCTAGGATCGGGGTCTAATGAAAAACTGTTTTTT. It codes for CASSLGSGSNEKLFF.

This clonotype showed up just a few times. The chain combines TRBV5-1 with TRBJ2-3, with 9 bases aligning to TRBD2. The CDR3 covers 14 residues. Germline CDR1 SGHRS, CDR2 YFSETQ. Unmatched junction bases numbered 4, after V lost 2 bases and J lost 6 bases. The CDR3 sequence: CASSFSGGDDTQYF. CDR3 DNA sequence: TGCGCCAGCAGCTTTAGCGGGGGAGATGATACGCAGTATTTT.

The rearrangement uses TRBV5-1 and TRBJ2-1; 8 positions agree with TRBD1. The CDR3 is 14 residues long. Losses at the gene ends were 9 bases for V and 8 bases for J; bases not matched to a gene: 13. Germline V gene lookup returns CDR1 SGHRS and CDR2 YFSETQ. The CDR3 sequence: CANTIGTGGDEQFF. The DNA for the CDR3 is TGCGCCAACACCATCGGGACAGGAGGCGATGAGCAGTTCTTC. The variable domain in full, with the rest retrieved from reference TRBV5-1 and TRBJ2-1, is KAGVTQTPRYLIKTRGQQVTLSCSPISGHRSVSWYQQTPGQGLQFLFEYFSETQRNKGNFPGRFSGRQFSNSRSEMNVSTLELGDSALYLCANTIGTGGDEQFFGPGTRLTVL.

The sample holds a few counts of this clonotype. This chain uses TRBV6-2 or TRBV6-3 with TRBJ1-2; 7 nucleotides match TRBD1. V lost 6 bases and J lost 2; bases outside the gene matches: 6. This CDR3 has 14 amino acids. Germline values: CDR1 MNHEY, CDR2 SVGEGT. Here the CDR3 DNA reads TGTGCCAGCAGACCCTCGGGACAGAACTATGGCTACACCTTC. The encoded protein is CASRPSGQNYGYTF.

This clonotype was seen more than once but under ten times. This chain connects TRBV3-1 to TRBJ1-2; D remains ambiguous. In germline, CDR1 is LGHDT, CDR2 YNNKEL (reference sequence). The V end was cut by 6 bases, the J end by 9 bases, with 20 bases between. The CDR3 is 14 amino acids. The CDR3 sequence is CASSVDIMAFRYTF. In DNA, the CDR3 is TGTGCCAGCAGTGTTGACATCATGGCTTTTCGCTACACCTTC.

The chain links TRBV28 to TRBJ2-1, with 7 bases that match TRBD1. V lost 3 bases and J lost 4; bases outside the gene matches: 9. This CDR3 contains 16 residues. From germline, CDR1 is MDHEN and CDR2 SYDVKM. CDR3 residues: CASSFPTGRLYNEQFF. The CDR3 region has the DNA TGTGCCAGCAGTTTTCCGACAGGGCGCCTATACAATGAGCAGTTCTTC.

The V and J genes are TRBV5-5 and TRBJ1-1; possibly TRBD1 for D (6 bases). The ends were cut back, 0 bases at V and 1 base at J, with 16 bases in the middle. The germline gives CDR1 SGHKS, CDR2 YYEKEE (reference sequence). This CDR3 has 17 amino acids. The CDR3 DNA is TGTGCCAGCAGCTTGGTTTGGAGGGGGAGAAAGAACACTGAAGCTTTCTTT. Its protein is CASSLVWRGRKNTEAFF.

The rearrangement uses TRBV6-1 and TRBJ2-2, with D possibly matching TRBD2 (6 bases). CDR1 is MNHNS and CDR2 is SASEGT in the germline V gene. V lost 2 bases to trimming and J lost 4 bases, with 11 bases between them. The CDR3 sequence is 15 residues long. This CDR3 reads CASSERAGLTGELFF. The CDR3 nucleotides are TGTGCCAGCAGTGAACGGGCGGGGCTCACCGGGGAGCTGTTTTTT.

This clonotype has ten or more counts. The chain combines TRBV25-1 with TRBJ1-4, with 8 bases that match TRBD1. V lost 5 bases, J lost 3 bases, and 5 bases stayed unmatched. The germline gives CDR1 MGHDK, CDR2 SYGVNS. This CDR3 has 15 residues. CDR3 sequence reads: CASSSGQGPNEKLFF. As DNA, the CDR3 is TGTGCCAGCAGTTCCGGACAGGGCCCTAATGAAAAACTGTTTTTT.

DNA for the CDR3: TGTGCCAGCAGCCAAGGGGCCTTCACTGAAGCTTTCTTT. Translation: CASSQGAFTEAFF. V usage is TRBV14 and J usage is TRBJ1-1; the D is unclear. Germline CDR1 SGHDN, CDR2 FVKESK. The V end was cut by 1 base, the J end by 4 bases, with 7 bases between. The CDR3 is 13 residues long.

The chain couples TRBV5-1 to TRBJ1-2; TRBD1 matches at 7 bases. J gave up 2 bases and V 5 bases, and 9 bases lay outside the gene matches. Per germline, CDR1 SGHRS and CDR2 YFSETQ. This CDR3 contains 15 residues. CDR3 DNA: TGCGCCAGCAGTCAAGACAGGGCGGGGAACTATGGCTACACCTTC. Its protein is CASSQDRAGNYGYTF.

The V and J genes are TRBV15 and TRBJ2-5; TRBD1 or TRBD2 may be the D gene (5 bases each). The V end lost 3 bases, the J end lost 5 bases, and 13 bases lay between the germline ends. Germline V gives CDR1 LNHNV, CDR2 YYDKDF (reference sequence). This CDR3 is built from 14 residues. CDR3 coding DNA: TGTGCCACCAGCAGTTTCGGGGCTGGGGAGACCCAGTACTTC. This encodes CATSSFGAGETQYF.

This clonotype was counted ten times or more. The V call is TRBV5-1, the J call TRBJ1-6; TRBD1 might be the D (5 bases). CDR3 size: 12 residues. CDR1 SGHRS and CDR2 YFSETQ come from the germline V gene. The V and J ends lost 3 bases and 8 bases respectively, with 6 bases between them. The CDR3 bases are TGCGCCAGCAGCTCCAGGGATTCACCCCTCCACTTT. Protein product: CASSSRDSPLHF.